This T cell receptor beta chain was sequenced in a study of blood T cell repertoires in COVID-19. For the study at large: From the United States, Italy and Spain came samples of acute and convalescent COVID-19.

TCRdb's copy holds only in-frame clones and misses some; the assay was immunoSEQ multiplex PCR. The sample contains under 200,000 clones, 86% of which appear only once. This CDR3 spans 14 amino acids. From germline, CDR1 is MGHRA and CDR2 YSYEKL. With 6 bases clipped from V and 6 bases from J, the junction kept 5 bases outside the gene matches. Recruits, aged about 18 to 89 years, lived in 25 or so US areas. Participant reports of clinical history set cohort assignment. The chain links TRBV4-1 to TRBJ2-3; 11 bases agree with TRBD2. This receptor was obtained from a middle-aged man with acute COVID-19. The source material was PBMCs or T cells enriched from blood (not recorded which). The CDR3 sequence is CASRPTSGGDTQYF. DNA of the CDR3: TGCGCCAGCAGGCCCACTAGCGGGGGCGATACGCAGTATTTT.